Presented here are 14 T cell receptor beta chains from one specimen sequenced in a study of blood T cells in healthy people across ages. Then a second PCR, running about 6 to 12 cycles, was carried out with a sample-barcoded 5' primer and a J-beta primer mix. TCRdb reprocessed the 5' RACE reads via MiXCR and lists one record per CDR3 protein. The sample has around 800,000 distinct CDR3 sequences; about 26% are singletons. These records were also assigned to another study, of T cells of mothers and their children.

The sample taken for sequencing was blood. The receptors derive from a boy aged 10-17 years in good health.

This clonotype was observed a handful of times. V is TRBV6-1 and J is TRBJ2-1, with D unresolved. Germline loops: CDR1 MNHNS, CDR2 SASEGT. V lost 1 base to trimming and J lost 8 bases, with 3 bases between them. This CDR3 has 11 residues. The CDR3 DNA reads TGTGCCAGCAGTGAAGACTATGAGCAGTTCTTC. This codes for CASSEDYEQFF.

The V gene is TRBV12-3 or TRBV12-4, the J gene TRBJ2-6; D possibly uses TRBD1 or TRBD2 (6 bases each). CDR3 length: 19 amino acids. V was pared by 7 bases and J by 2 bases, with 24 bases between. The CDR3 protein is CASTPRGGQGRAGANVLTF. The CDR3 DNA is TGTGCCAGCACCCCTAGAGGGGGGCAGGGCCGTGCTGGGGCCAACGTCCTGACTTTC.

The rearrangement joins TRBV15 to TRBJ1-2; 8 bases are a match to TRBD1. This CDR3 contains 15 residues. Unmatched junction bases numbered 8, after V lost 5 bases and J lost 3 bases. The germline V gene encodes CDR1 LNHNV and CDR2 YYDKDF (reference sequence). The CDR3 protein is CATSFPDRGYYGYTF. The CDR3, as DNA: TGTGCCACCAGCTTCCCCGACAGGGGTTACTATGGCTACACCTTC.

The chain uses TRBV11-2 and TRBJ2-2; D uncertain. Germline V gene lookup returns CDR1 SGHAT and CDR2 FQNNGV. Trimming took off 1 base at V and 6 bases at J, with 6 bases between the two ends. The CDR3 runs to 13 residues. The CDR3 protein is CASSLGVPGELFF. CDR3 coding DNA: TGTGCCAGCAGCTTAGGGGTCCCCGGGGAGCTGTTTTTT. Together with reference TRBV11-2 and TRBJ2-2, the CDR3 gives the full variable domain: EAGVAQSPRYKIIEKRQSVAFWCNPISGHATLYWYQQILGQGPKLLIQFQNNGVVDDSQLPKDRFSAERLKGVDSTLKIQPAKLEDSAVYLCASSLGVPGELFFGEGSRLTVL.

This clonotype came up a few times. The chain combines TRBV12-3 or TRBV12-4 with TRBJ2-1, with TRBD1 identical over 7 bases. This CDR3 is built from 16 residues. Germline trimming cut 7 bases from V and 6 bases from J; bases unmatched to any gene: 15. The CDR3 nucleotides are TGTGCCAGCAAAAGAACCAGGGGGTCTAAATCCAATGAGCAGTTCTTC. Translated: CASKRTRGSKSNEQFF.

CDR3 DNA sequence: TGCAGCGGTACAGGACCATACAATGAGCAGTTCTTC. Amino acid sequence: CSGTGPYNEQFF. This chain joins TRBV29-1 and TRBJ2-1; possibly TRBD1 for D (5 bases). V shed 7 bases and J shed 4 bases, with 11 bases lying between them. Germline V gene data show CDR1 as SQVTM and CDR2 as ANQGSEA. The CDR3 contains 12 residues.

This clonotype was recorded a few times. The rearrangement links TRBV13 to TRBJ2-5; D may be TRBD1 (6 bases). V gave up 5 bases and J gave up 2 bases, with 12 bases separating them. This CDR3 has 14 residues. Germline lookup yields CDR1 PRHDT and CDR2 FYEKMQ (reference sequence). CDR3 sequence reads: CASSPRTEQETQYF. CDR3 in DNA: TGTGCCAGCAGCCCCCGGACAGAGCAAGAGACCCAGTACTTC.

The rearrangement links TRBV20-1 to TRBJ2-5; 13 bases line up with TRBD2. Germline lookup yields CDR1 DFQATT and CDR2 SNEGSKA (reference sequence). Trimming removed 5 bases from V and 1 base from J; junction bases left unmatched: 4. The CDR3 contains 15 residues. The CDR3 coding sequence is TGCAGTGCTTATGGACTAGCGGGGGTCCAAGAGACCCAGTACTTC. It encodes CSAYGLAGVQETQYF.

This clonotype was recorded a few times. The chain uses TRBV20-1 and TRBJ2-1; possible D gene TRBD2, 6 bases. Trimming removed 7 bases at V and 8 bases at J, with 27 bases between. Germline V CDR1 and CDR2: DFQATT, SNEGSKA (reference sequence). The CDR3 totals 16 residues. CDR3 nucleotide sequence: TGCAGTGTCCTCACTTCCCGGGCCACCGGAGGGGATGAGCAGTTCTTC. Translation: CSVLTSRATGGDEQFF.

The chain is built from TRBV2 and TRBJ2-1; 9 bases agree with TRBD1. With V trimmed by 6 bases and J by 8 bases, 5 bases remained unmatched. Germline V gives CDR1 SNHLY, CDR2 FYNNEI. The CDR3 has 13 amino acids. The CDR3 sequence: CASRTGGGDEQFF. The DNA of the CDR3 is TGTGCCAGCAGAACAGGGGGCGGGGATGAGCAGTTCTTC.

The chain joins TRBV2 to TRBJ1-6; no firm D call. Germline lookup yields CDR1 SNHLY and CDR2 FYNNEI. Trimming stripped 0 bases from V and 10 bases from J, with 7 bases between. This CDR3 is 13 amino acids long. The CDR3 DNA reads TGTGCCAGCAGTGAAGCGAGGAGGTCACCCCTCCACTTT. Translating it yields CASSEARRSPLHF.

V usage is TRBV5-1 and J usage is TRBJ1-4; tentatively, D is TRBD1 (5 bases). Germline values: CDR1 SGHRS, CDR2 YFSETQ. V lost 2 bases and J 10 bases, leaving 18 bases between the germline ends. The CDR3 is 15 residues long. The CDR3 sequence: CASSLTGTNSGKLFF. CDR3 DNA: TGCGCCAGCAGCTTAACCGGGACCAACTCCGGAAAACTGTTTTTT.

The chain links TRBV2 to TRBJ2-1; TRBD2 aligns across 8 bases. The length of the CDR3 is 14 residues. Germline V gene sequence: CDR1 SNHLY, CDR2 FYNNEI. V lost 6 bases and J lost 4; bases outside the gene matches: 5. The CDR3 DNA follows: TGTGCCAGCAGAGGCGGGAGGCTATACAATGAGCAGTTCTTC. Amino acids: CASRGGRLYNEQFF.

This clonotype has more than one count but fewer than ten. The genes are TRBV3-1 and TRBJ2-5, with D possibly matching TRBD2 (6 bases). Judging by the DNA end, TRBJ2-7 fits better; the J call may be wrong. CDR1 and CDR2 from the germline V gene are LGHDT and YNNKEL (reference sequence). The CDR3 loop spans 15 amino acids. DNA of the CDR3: TGTGCCAGCAGCCAAGACCGGGACTCGTTCTACGAGCAGTACTTC. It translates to CASSQDRDSFYEQYF.